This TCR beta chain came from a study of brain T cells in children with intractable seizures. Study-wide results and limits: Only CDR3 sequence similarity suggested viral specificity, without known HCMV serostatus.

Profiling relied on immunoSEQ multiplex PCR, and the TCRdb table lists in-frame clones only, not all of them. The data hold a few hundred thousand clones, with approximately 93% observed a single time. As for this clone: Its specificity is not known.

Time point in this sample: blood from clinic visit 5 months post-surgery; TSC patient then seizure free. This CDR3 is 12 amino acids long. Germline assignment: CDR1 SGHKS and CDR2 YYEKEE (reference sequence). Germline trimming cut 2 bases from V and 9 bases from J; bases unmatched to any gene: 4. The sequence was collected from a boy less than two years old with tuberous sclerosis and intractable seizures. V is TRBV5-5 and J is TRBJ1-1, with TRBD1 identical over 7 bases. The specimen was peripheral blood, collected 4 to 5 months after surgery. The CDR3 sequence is CASSFEGAKAFF. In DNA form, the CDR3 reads TGTGCCAGCAGCTTTGAGGGGGCTAAAGCTTTCTTT.